This T cell receptor beta chain was captured by sequencing in a study of T cell responses to AZD1222 COVID-19 vaccine. Clones were read by immunoSEQ multiplex PCR, and TCRdb kept only the in-frame ones, dropping some. The table lists about 140,000 clones, 92% of them singletons, with approximately 3.4% in the top ten. The germline V gene has CDR1 SGHRS and CDR2 YFSETQ. V gave up 2 bases and J gave up 7 bases; unmatched junction bases: 15. There are 17 residues in the CDR3. About this clone itself: The antigen is not known.

Overall study findings and caveats: Spike-specific TCR repertoires showed rising breadth and depth after two AZD1222 doses. Clonal diversity may have been underestimated, and the donors were mostly white British, with more females than males. Epitopes outside B.1.351 and B.1.1.7 mutated regions reportedly drew nearly half of spike TCRs. At study baseline, merely five or six AZD1222 recipients were seropositive.

This chain links TRBV5-1 with TRBJ2-1, with 7 bases lining up with TRBD2. The sequence was collected from an adult in good health. The material sequenced was peripheral blood, taken on day 0 of AZD1222 vaccination. DNA for the CDR3: TGCGCCAGCAGCTTATTAGATCGGTGGGCTAGCGGTAATGAGCAGTTCTTC. It is translated as CASSLLDRWASGNEQFF.